The clone carrying this TCR beta chain was observed at least ten times. The antigen remains unidentified. This sample stems from a study of T-cell reconstitution after alpha-beta-depleted transplantation in children. Study results and limitations: Several hundred expanded graft clones reportedly supplied alpha-beta T cells about two months after transplant. T-cell numbers and diversity, one year after transplant, stemmed largely from T cells that were newly produced. Recipient T cells and thymic progenitors that survived were the source of the high TCRbeta diversity seen at day 60 in some patients.

V shed 6 bases and J 7 bases; nucleotides not matched to a gene: 9. Germline assignment: CDR1 LNHDA and CDR2 SQIVND (reference sequence). The CDR3 sequence is 15 residues long. Researchers prepared the TCRbeta library using unique molecular identifiers, the study reports. Using its own MiXCR run on the PCR reads, TCRdb lists one record per CDR3 protein. The data contain fewer than 5,500 distinct CDR3 sequences, around 19% of them singletons. The J gene is TRBJ1-6, the V gene TRBV19; TRBD1 matches at 7 bases. The sequence came from a male patient aged 2-15 years who had a stem cell transplant for acute lymphoblastic leukemia, so the T cells may come from the graft donor. Sequencing was performed on PBMCs, mostly from graft donor cells, taken 180 days after TCRalphabeta/CD19-depleted stem cell transplant. CDR3 bases: TGTGCCAGTAGCAACCCCAGGACAGGAAATTCACCCCTCCACTTT. This gives the protein CASSNPRTGNSPLHF.